This T cell receptor (beta chain) was sequenced during a study of OX40 agonist ivuxolimab in advanced cancers. The length of the CDR3 is 17 residues. From germline, CDR1 is SGHRS and CDR2 YFSETQ. Trimming pared 0 bases from V and 5 bases from J, leaving 19 bases between. Generated by immunoSEQ multiplex PCR, the TCRdb table keeps only in-frame clones and is missing some. The data contain 81,000 or so clones, 85% to 90% of them seen just once; the ten biggest clones take up about 0.52%. The source is an adult with an advanced solid tumor such as melanoma, head and neck, liver or kidney cancer. This sample comprised CD4+ or CD8+ T cells sorted from blood, obtained in a trial of the OX40 agonist ivuxolimab. This chain links TRBV5-1 with TRBJ2-3, with a weak D call TRBD1 (5 bases). CDR3: CASSLGSVGPQGDTQYF. CDR3 DNA: TGCGCCAGCAGCTTGGGGTCCGTGGGGCCCCAGGGAGATACGCAGTATTTT.